The clone carrying this TCR beta chain was found a few times. This record belongs to a study of shared clonotypes between healthy human individuals. The assay was immunoSEQ multiplex PCR, and TCRdb's table has in-frame clones only and misses some. The sample yields hundreds of thousands of clones, over 90% seen once. V was clipped by 8 bases and J by 2 bases, with 13 bases between them. This CDR3 spans 13 amino acids. Germline CDR1 MGHDK, CDR2 SYGVNS. CD45RO-negative CD8 cells positively selected for CCR7 made up the naive population, which excluded terminally differentiated effector memory CD45RA+ cells.

The sequence was collected from a man in his thirties or forties in good health. The sequenced material came from naive CD8+ T cells sorted from blood. This chain links TRBV25-1 with TRBJ2-7; possibly TRBD1 for D (5 bases). The CDR3 DNA is TGTGCCAGCGGGGCTGGGAAGACCTACGAGCAGTACTTC. It codes for CASGAGKTYEQYF.